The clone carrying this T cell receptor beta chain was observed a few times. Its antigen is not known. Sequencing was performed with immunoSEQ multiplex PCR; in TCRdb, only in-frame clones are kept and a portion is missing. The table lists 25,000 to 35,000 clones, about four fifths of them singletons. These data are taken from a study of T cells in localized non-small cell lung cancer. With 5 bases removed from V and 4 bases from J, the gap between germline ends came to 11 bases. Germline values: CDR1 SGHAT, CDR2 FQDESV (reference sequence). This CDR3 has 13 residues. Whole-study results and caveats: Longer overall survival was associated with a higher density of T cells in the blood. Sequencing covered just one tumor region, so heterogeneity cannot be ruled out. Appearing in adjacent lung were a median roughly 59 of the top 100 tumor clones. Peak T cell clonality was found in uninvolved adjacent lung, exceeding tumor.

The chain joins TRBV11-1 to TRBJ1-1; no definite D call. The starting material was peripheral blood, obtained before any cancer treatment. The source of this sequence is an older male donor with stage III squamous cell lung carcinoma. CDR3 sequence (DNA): TGTGCCAGCAGCAAAAGTTTGAGCACTGAAGCTTTCTTT. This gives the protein CASSKSLSTEAFF.